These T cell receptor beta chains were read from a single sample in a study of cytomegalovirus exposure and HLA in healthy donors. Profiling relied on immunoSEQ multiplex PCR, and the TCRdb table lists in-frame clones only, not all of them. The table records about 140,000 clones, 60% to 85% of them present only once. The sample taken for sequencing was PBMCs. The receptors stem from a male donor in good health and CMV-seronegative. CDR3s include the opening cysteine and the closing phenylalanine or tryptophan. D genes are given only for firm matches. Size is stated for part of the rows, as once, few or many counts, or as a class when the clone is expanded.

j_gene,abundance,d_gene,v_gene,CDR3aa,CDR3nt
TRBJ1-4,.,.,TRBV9,CASSVGGAAEKLFF,TGTGCCAGCAGCGTTGGTGGGGCCGCGGAAAAACTGTTTTTT
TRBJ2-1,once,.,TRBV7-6,CASSLGEDEQFF,TGTGCCAGCAGCTTAGGAGAGGATGAGCAGTTCTTC
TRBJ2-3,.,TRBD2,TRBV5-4,CASSLEGGRSTDTQYF,TGTGCCAGCAGCTTGGAAGGCGGGAGAAGCACAGATACGCAGTATTTT
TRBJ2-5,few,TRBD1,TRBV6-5,CASGGTDQETQYF,TGTGCCAGCGGTGGGACAGACCAAGAGACCCAGTACTTC
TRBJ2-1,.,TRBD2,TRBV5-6,CASSLGLAGGMDEQFF,TGTGCCAGCAGCTTGGGCCTAGCGGGAGGGATGGATGAGCAGTTCTTC
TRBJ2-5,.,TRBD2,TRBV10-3,CAISGAGGETQYF,TGTGCCATCAGTGGAGCGGGGGGGGAGACCCAGTACTTC
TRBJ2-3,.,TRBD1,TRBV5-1,CASSAPTGTGDTDTQYF,TGCGCCAGCAGCGCCCCGACCGGGACAGGGGACACAGATACGCAGTATTTT
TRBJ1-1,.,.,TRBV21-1,CASSVDKDHEAFF,TGTGCCAGCAGCGTAGACAAAGACCATGAAGCTTTCTTT
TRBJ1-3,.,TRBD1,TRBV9,CASSRGQGEWGNTIYF,TGTGCCAGCAGCCGGGGACAGGGCGAGTGGGGAAACACCATATATTTT
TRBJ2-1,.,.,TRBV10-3,CATLGGSSYNEQFF,TGTGCCACCTTAGGGGGAAGCTCCTACAATGAGCAGTTCTTC
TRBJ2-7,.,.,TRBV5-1,CASSAGYEQYF,TGCGCCAGCAGCGCAGGGTACGAGCAGTACTTC
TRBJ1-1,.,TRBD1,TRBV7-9,CASSPTGGTEAFF,TGTGCCAGCAGCCCCACAGGGGGCACTGAAGCTTTCTTT
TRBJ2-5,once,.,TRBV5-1,CASSPPAAEGTQYF,TGCGCCAGCAGCCCCCCCGCCGCGGAGGGGACCCAGTACTTC
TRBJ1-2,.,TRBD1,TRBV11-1,CASSLLSGGGVGYTF,TGTGCCAGCAGCTTATTGTCAGGGGGAGGAGTTGGCTACACCTTC
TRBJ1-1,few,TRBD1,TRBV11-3,CASSPPGQGEAFF,TGTGCCAGCAGCCCTCCCGGACAGGGTGAAGCTTTCTTT
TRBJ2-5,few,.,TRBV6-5,CASSETTPETQYF,TGTGCCAGCAGCGAGACTACCCCAGAGACCCAGTACTTC
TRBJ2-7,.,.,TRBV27,CASRSSLEQYF,TGTGCCAGCCGGTCTTCCCTCGAGCAGTACTTC
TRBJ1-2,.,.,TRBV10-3,CALSESWQSMDYGYTF,TGTGCCCTCAGTGAGTCCTGGCAGTCCATGGACTATGGCTACACCTTC
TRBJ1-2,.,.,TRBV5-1,CASRRGGDYGYTF,TGCGCCAGCCGCCGAGGGGGGGACTATGGCTACACCTTC
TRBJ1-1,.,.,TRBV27,CASSPRTALEAFF,TGTGCCAGCAGTCCCAGGACAGCTCTTGAAGCTTTCTTT
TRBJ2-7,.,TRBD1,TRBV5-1,CASSLAKGQGDEQYF,TGCGCCAGCAGCTTGGCCAAGGGACAGGGTGACGAGCAGTACTTC
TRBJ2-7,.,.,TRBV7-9,CASSSGTSYYEQYF,TGTGCCAGCAGCTCCGGGACTTCCTACTACGAGCAGTACTTC
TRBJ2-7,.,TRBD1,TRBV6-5,CASSIRDSSYEQYF,TGTGCCAGCAGTATCCGGGACAGTTCCTACGAGCAGTACTTC
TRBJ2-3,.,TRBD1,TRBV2,CASRIRGQEADTQYF,TGTGCCAGCAGGATAAGGGGGCAGGAAGCAGATACGCAGTATTTT
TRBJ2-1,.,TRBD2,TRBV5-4,CASSGSGRPYNEQFF,TGTGCCAGCAGCGGGAGCGGGAGGCCCTACAATGAGCAGTTCTTC
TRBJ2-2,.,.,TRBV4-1,CASSQEGQGGAGELFF,TGCGCCAGCAGCCAAGAAGGGCAGGGTGGGGCCGGGGAGCTGTTTTTT
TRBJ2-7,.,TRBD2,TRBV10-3,CAIRDPRTSTYEQYF,TGTGCCATCAGGGACCCCCGGACTAGCACCTACGAGCAGTACTTC
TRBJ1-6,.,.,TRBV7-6,CASSLVVRFSPLHF,TGTGCCAGCAGCTTAGTGGTGCGATTTTCACCCCTCCACTTT
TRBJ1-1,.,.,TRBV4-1,CASSLSSLDYTEAFF,TGCGCCAGCAGCCTCTCGAGTCTCGATTACACTGAAGCTTTCTTT
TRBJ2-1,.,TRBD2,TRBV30,CAHTAGEDNEQFF,TGTGCCCATACCGCGGGAGAGGACAATGAGCAGTTCTTC
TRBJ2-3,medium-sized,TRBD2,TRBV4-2,CASGNLAGGPTDTQYF,TGTGCCAGCGGGAACCTAGCGGGGGGGCCAACAGATACGCAGTATTTT